This T cell receptor (beta chain) was obtained from a study of blood T cell repertoires in COVID-19. Whole-study context: COVID-19 samples from acute and convalescent phases originated in the United States, Italy and Spain.

This CDR3 has 15 amino acids. CDR1 and CDR2 from the germline V gene are SGHNT and YYREEE (reference sequence). Trimming took 3 bases from V and 6 from J, leaving 19 bases between them. Original processing notes: Reference gene primers were amplified, and this amplification served to estimate nucleated cell counts. The method was immunoSEQ multiplex PCR; TCRdb's version includes in-frame clones alone and lacks a portion of them. The V and J calls and clone size were taken over from that table, and D and trimming were inferred from the DNA. The profile shows under 80,000 clones, about 87% of them singletons.

The clonotype was recovered from a woman older than 75 with active COVID-19. This sequence joins TRBV5-4 and TRBJ2-7; D possibly corresponds to TRBD2 (5 bases). Sequencing was done on a sample of peripheral blood. This CDR3 is CASSSSGRGFREQYF. Written as DNA, the CDR3 is TGTGCCAGCAGCTCAAGCGGTAGAGGTTTTCGCGAGCAGTACTTC. The complete variable domain, with remaining parts taken from reference TRBV5-4 and TRBJ2-7, reads ETGVTQSPTHLIKTRGQQVTLRCSSQSGHNTVSWYQQALGQGPQFIFQYYREEENGRGNFPPRFSGLQFPNYSSELNVNALELDDSALYLCASSSSGRGFREQYFGPGTRLTVT.